The 19 T cell receptor beta chains reported below all come from one sample, sequenced in a study of blood T cell repertoires in COVID-19. The repertoire was sequenced with immunoSEQ multiplex PCR; TCRdb's copy has only in-frame clones and lacks some. Of 250,000 to 300,000 clones listed, 80% to 90% are singletons. The source material was peripheral blood. The source is a man in his forties with acute or convalescent COVID-19.

The rearrangement links TRBV29-1 to TRBJ1-4, with D hard to call. The germline gives CDR1 SQVTM, CDR2 ANQGSEA. The V and J ends lost 2 bases and 5 bases respectively, with 9 bases between them. This CDR3 comprises 13 residues. The CDR3 region is CSVEIALNEKLFF. The CDR3 nucleotides read TGCAGCGTTGAAATAGCCCTAAATGAAAAACTGTTTTTT. Full variable domain (missing parts from reference TRBV29-1 and TRBJ1-4): SAVISQKPSRDICQRGTSLTIQCQVDSQVTMMFWYRQQPGQSLTLIATANQGSEATYESGFVIDKFPISRPNLTFSTLTVSNMSPEDSSIYLCSVEIALNEKLFFGSGTQLSVL.

The chain uses TRBV6-6 and TRBJ1-1; possible D gene TRBD1, 6 bases. The CDR3 contains 14 residues. Trimming pared 0 bases from V and 8 bases from J, leaving 13 bases between. Germline CDR1 and CDR2: MNHNY and SVGAGI (reference sequence). The CDR3 coding sequence is TGTGCCAGCAGTTACTCCGGGACAAAGCCCGAAGCTTTCTTT. Translated: CASSYSGTKPEAFF.

V is TRBV2 and J is TRBJ1-1; 11 nucleotides agree with TRBD1. CDR1 is SNHLY and CDR2 is FYNNEI in the germline V gene. The ends lost 6 bases at V and 10 bases at J; junction bases unmatched: 7. The CDR3 is 13 residues long. In DNA, the CDR3 is TGTGCCAGCAGGTCCGGGACAGGGGGTCTAGCTTTCTTT. It yields the protein CASRSGTGGLAFF.

This clone appeared a few times. The chain combines TRBV28 with TRBJ1-5; possible D gene TRBD1, 5 bases. CDR3 length: 14 amino acids. Trimming cost V 7 bases and J 6 bases, with 16 bases left between them. From germline, CDR1 is MDHEN and CDR2 SYDVKM. CDR3 sequence: CASKGGEGVQPQHF. The CDR3 DNA is TGTGCCAGCAAAGGAGGGGAGGGAGTTCAGCCCCAGCATTTT.

The V gene is TRBV5-1, the J gene TRBJ2-3; the D gene is possibly TRBD2 (5 bases). Trimming stripped 4 bases from V and 1 base from J, with 13 bases between. This CDR3 region has 15 residues. Germline lookup yields CDR1 SGHRS and CDR2 YFSETQ. CDR3 DNA: TGCGCCAGCAGCCGCGGAGGCCCGGGCACAGATACGCAGTATTTT. Amino acids: CASSRGGPGTDTQYF.

The chain has TRBV10-3 and TRBJ1-6; TRBD1 matches 7 bases. The V and J ends lost 6 bases and 2 bases, in that order; junction bases with no gene match: 7. In germline, CDR1 is ENHRY, CDR2 SYGVKD. This CDR3 contains 16 residues. The chain's CDR3 is CAIRGKGGPYNSPLHF. In DNA form, the CDR3 reads TGTGCCATCAGAGGCAAAGGGGGCCCCTATAATTCACCCCTCCACTTT.

The DNA for the CDR3 is TGTGCCAGCAGTTTCCCCCGGTCACCCCTCCACTTT. It translates to CASSFPRSPLHF. The gene calls are TRBV12-3 or TRBV12-4 and TRBJ1-6; D gene ambiguous. CDR3 length: 12 amino acids. Trimming left V 3 bases short and J 10 bases short, with 7 bases between.

This rearrangement joins TRBV7-6 to TRBJ2-6, with 7 bases identical to TRBD2. Germline trimming cut 5 bases from V and 0 bases from J; bases unmatched to any gene: 13. The CDR3 extends over 19 amino acids. Germline values: CDR1 SGHVS, CDR2 FNYEAQ. CDR3 residues: CASSVWEGLSFSGANVLTF. The DNA of the CDR3 is TGTGCCAGCAGCGTTTGGGAGGGACTCTCATTCTCTGGGGCCAACGTCCTGACTTTC.

This clone came up a few times. The chain has TRBV11-3 and TRBJ2-2; no definite D call. Per germline, CDR1 SGHNT and CDR2 YENEEA. The CDR3 runs 15 residues. Trimming took off 6 bases at V and 2 bases at J, with 13 bases between the two ends. This CDR3 reads CASSPPTLNTGELFF. The CDR3 DNA is TGTGCCAGCAGTCCTCCAACTTTAAACACCGGGGAGCTGTTTTTT.

The J gene is TRBJ1-5, the V gene TRBV27; the match to TRBD1 covers 7 bases. V gave up 8 bases and J gave up 4 bases; unmatched junction bases: 14. In germline, CDR1 is MNHEY, CDR2 SMNVEV (reference sequence). This CDR3 is 16 amino acids long. CDR3 amino acids: CASGHSGTARNQPQHF. The CDR3 DNA sequence: TGTGCCAGCGGACACTCCGGGACAGCGAGAAATCAGCCCCAGCATTTT.

In its sample, this clone was seen a few times. This sequence joins TRBV5-6 and TRBJ2-7; 10 bases agree with TRBD2. V gave up 0 bases and J gave up 5 bases; unmatched junction bases: 14. Per the germline V gene, CDR1 is SGHDT and CDR2 is YYEEEE. CDR3 length: 18 residues. In DNA, the CDR3 is TGTGCCAGCAGCTTGGGCGCTAGCGGGGGCACCTCCTACAACGAGCAGTACTTC. Translating gives CASSLGASGGTSYNEQYF.

This clone appeared once. The CDR3 DNA sequence: TGTGCCAGCAGTTACTACGGACAGTTGGGGGCCGGGGAGCTGTTTTTT. Its protein product is CASSYYGQLGAGELFF. The rearrangement uses TRBV6-5 and TRBJ2-2; a possible D gene is TRBD1 (6 bases). Trimming removed 1 base from V and 6 bases from J, with 15 bases in between. Germline loops: CDR1 MNHEY, CDR2 SVGAGI. CDR3 length equals 16 residues.

The rearrangement uses TRBV2 and TRBJ1-1, with D perhaps matching TRBD1 (5 bases). This CDR3 is 11 amino acids long. The V gene's germline CDR1 is SNHLY and CDR2 FYNNEI. Trimming cost V 6 bases and J 7 bases, with 9 bases left between them. The CDR3 DNA follows: TGTGCCAGCAGGAGACAGCTTGAAGCTTTCTTT. It specifies CASRRQLEAFF.

The CDR3 DNA follows: TGTGCCAGCAGCTTAACGGGGGGGAGCGAGCAGTACTTC. It translates to CASSLTGGSEQYF. The chain is built from TRBV7-3 and TRBJ2-7, with 7 bases aligning to TRBD2. The CDR3 runs to 13 residues. Trimming cost V 0 bases and J 6 bases; bases outside gene matches: 2. The V gene's germline CDR1 is SGHTA and CDR2 FQGTGA. Full variable domain (rest looked up from reference TRBV7-3 and TRBJ2-7): GAGVSQTPSNKVTEKGKYVELRCDPISGHTALYWYRQSLGQGPEFLIYFQGTGAADDSGLPNDRFFAVRPEGSVSTLKIQRTERGDSAVYLCASSLTGGSEQYFGPGTRLTVT.

V and J are TRBV15 and TRBJ2-7; 8 nucleotides agree with TRBD1. V dropped 2 bases and J dropped 1; count of bases not matched to a gene: 4. Germline CDR1 LNHNV, CDR2 YYDKDF (reference sequence). This CDR3 region has 15 residues. The DNA for the CDR3 is TGTGCCACCAGCAGAAGTGGACAGGGATCCTACGAGCAGTACTTC. Translated, it gives CATSRSGQGSYEQYF. The whole variable domain, filled in from reference TRBV15 and TRBJ2-7, reads DAMVIQNPRYQVTQFGKPVTLSCSQTLNHNVMYWYQQKSSQAPKLLFHYYDKDFNNEADTPDNFQSRRPNTSFCFLDIRSPGLGDTAMYLCATSRSGQGSYEQYFGPGTRLTVT.

V usage is TRBV2 and J usage is TRBJ2-4; the D gene is possibly TRBD2 (5 bases). Deletions cut 8 bases from V and 0 bases from J, with 8 bases between. The germline V gene encodes CDR1 SNHLY and CDR2 FYNNEI. The CDR3 has 13 residues. The CDR3 coding sequence is TGTGCCAGCTACGGACTAGCCAAAAACATTCAGTACTTC. It specifies CASYGLAKNIQYF.

The V call is TRBV18, the J call TRBJ1-1; no reliable D call. The germline V gene encodes CDR1 KGHSH and CDR2 LQKENI. Between the trimmed V and J ends, which lost 2 bases and 0 bases, there was a span of 19 bases. The length of the CDR3 is 18 residues. CDR3 DNA: TGTGCCAGCTCACCAGGGTTATTACAGCTTATTTTGAACACTGAAGCTTTCTTT. This translates into CASSPGLLQLILNTEAFF.

The chain employs TRBV4-1 and TRBJ1-2, with 8 bases aligning to TRBD1. The CDR3 sequence is 14 residues long. Losses at the gene ends were 1 base for V and 8 bases for J; bases not matched to a gene: 6. Looked up from germline, CDR1 is MGHRA and CDR2 is YSYEKL. Here the CDR3 DNA reads TGCGCCAGCAGCCAAGCGGACAGGGAGGACGGCTACACCTTC. It encodes CASSQADREDGYTF.

The table lists this clone with a few counts. The chain has TRBV19 and TRBJ2-1; 8 bases fit TRBD1. The CDR3 loop spans 13 amino acids. Germline loops: CDR1 LNHDA, CDR2 SQIVND (reference sequence). The ends lost 5 bases at V and 9 bases at J; junction bases unmatched: 6. CDR3 sequence reads: CASSSRGQSEQFF. CDR3 nucleotides: TGTGCCAGTAGTTCCAGGGGGCAGAGTGAGCAGTTCTTC.